A selection of T cell receptor beta chains follows, all from one sample in a study of beta chain features in type 1 diabetes. Clones were read by immunoSEQ multiplex PCR, and TCRdb kept only the in-frame ones, dropping some. Found here are around 150,000 clones, 9% to 12% of them singletons; the top ten hold more than 0.4%. The sample comprised central memory CD4+ T cells from blood. These receptors originate from a man aged 25 to 40 with type 1 diabetes. The CDR3 runs from the conserved cysteine through the conserved F or W. Each record gives: V gene, J gene, CDR3 protein.

TRBV6-6,TRBJ2-3,CASRPPGDSDTQYF
TRBV5-6,TRBJ2-2,CASSLRGNTGELFF
TRBV25-1,TRBJ2-1,CASSAQGLAGYNEQFF
TRBV27,TRBJ1-2,CASSLTGTGSYGYTF
TRBV2,TRBJ1-2,CASSVSGYGYTF
TRBV2,TRBJ1-2,CASREDYNYGYTF
TRBV11-3,TRBJ2-3,CASSFTGMSTDTQYF
TRBV30,TRBJ1-5,CAWEAGGGNQPQHF
TRBV9,TRBJ2-3,CASSPSRTTSGRTDTQYF
TRBV7-3,TRBJ2-1,CASSLIRDYNEQFF
TRBV6-1,TRBJ2-3,CASSRRVPDTQYF
TRBV28,TRBJ1-1,CAIYRNTEAFF
TRBV5-1,TRBJ2-1,CASSLSQGAKNEQFF
TRBV10-3,TRBJ2-1,CAIRGQGSYNEQFF
TRBV19,TRBJ1-2,CASSREGQGARGYTF
TRBV5-1,TRBJ2-2,CASSLVTSGLTGELFF
TRBV5-6,TRBJ2-1,CASSFLSARNEQFF
TRBV11-2,TRBJ1-2,CASSPSGQGFSYGYTF
TRBV6-5,TRBJ2-7,CAVTDSYEQYF
TRBV7-2,TRBJ2-3,CASRRGGASGYTDTQYF
TRBV7-2,TRBJ2-1,CASSSSRGAGRNEQFF
TRBV29-1,TRBJ2-1,CSAGLRGGGNEQFF
TRBV29-1,TRBJ2-7,CSVEVWRDEQYF
TRBV9,TRBJ2-3,CASGRATDTQYF
TRBV5-4,TRBJ1-1,CASSLQWNTEAFF
TRBV5-4,TRBJ2-3,CASSLWGGTDTQYF
TRBV9,TRBJ2-7,CASSPQDRGQVEQYF
TRBV5-1,TRBJ2-1,CASSFVADNEQFF
TRBV28,TRBJ1-2,CASSLRRQTVYGYTF
TRBV21-1,TRBJ2-5,CASSLYRGRQETQYF
TRBV7-9,TRBJ2-1,CASSLSGNNEQFF
TRBV2,TRBJ2-1,CASSVQAGAWNEQFF
TRBV7-9,TRBJ1-2,CASSLAQKTTGRTFCGYTF
TRBV11-2,TRBJ2-2,CASSFHGGSGELFF
TRBV9,TRBJ2-1,CASSPGVNSYNEQFF
TRBV4-3,TRBJ2-7,CASSGLVGYEQYF